Listed below are T cell receptor beta chains from one sample, sequenced in a study of cytomegalovirus exposure and HLA in healthy donors. Using immunoSEQ multiplex PCR, the repertoire was profiled, and TCRdb retains in-frame clones only, with some absent. The sample carries around 160,000 clones, approximately 71% recorded once. Sequenced input: PBMCs. The receptors here all came from a male donor in good health and CMV-seronegative. Each CDR3 is given with its conserved first and last residue. D genes are given only for firm matches. Part of the rows lack a size; the others show once, few, many or a class for expanded clones.

TRBD1,TRBJ1-6,-,TRBV19,TGTGCCAGTAGCGGACAGGGGAATTCACCCCTCCACTTT,CASSGQGNSPLHF
TRBD1,TRBJ1-2,-,TRBV30,TGTGCCTGGAGTACCACGAACAGGGGCAGGTGCTTCTTC,CAWSTTNRGRCFF
TRBD2,TRBJ2-1,-,TRBV6-5,TGTGCCAGCAGTTACTCTAGCGGGGGCGGGGAGCAGTTCTTC,CASSYSSGGGEQFF
-,TRBJ1-1,once,TRBV19,TGTGCCAGTAGAGCCCCGCAGGCATACATGAACACTGAAGCTTTCTTT,CASRAPQAYMNTEAFF
TRBD1,TRBJ1-5,-,TRBV18,TGTGCCAGCTCTCAGACAGGGGCATATAGCAATCAGCCCCAGCATTTT,CASSQTGAYSNQPQHF
-,TRBJ2-7,-,TRBV19,TGTGCCAGTTCGGGACAACAGACCTACGAGCAGTACTTC,CASSGQQTYEQYF
TRBD1,TRBJ1-5,-,TRBV7-8,TGTGCCAGCAGCCCAGGGACAGGGCGCAATCAGCCCCAGCATTTT,CASSPGTGRNQPQHF
-,TRBJ1-2,-,TRBV2,TGTGCCAGCAGTGAACAGGGCCAGCTTTATGGCTACACCTTC,CASSEQGQLYGYTF
-,TRBJ2-5,-,TRBV18,TGTGCCAGCTCACCGGGGCTCCAAGAGACCCAGTACTTC,CASSPGLQETQYF
-,TRBJ2-5,-,TRBV27,TGTGCCAGCAGCCATGGGGGGTTCCAAGAGACCCAGTACTTC,CASSHGGFQETQYF
-,TRBJ2-6,-,TRBV7-8,TGTGCCAGCAGCCTAACAGGTAGCAACGTCCTGACTTTC,CASSLTGSNVLTF
TRBD1,TRBJ1-1,-,TRBV7-8,TGTGCCAGCAGCACCCAGGGACAGCCTATTGAAGCTTTCTTT,CASSTQGQPIEAFF
-,TRBJ2-6,-,TRBV7-9,TGTGCCAGCAGCCCCCCGGGTACAGGGGCCAACGTCCTGACTTTC,CASSPPGTGANVLTF
-,TRBJ1-2,-,TRBV5-1,TGCGCCAGCAGCTTGGACTCCTACTATGGCTACACCTTC,CASSLDSYYGYTF
TRBD1,TRBJ1-1,-,TRBV14,TGTGCCAGCAGCCAGAGGGACAGATGGAACACTGAAGCTTTCTTT,CASSQRDRWNTEAFF
TRBD1,TRBJ1-1,-,TRBV7-9,TGTGCCAGCAGCTTAGCACCGGACAGGATGAACACTGAAGCTTTCTTT,CASSLAPDRMNTEAFF
TRBD1,TRBJ1-5,-,TRBV7-2,TGTGCCAGCACCCCGGACAGGAATCAGCCCCAGCATTTT,CASTPDRNQPQHF
-,TRBJ2-7,-,TRBV27,TGTGCCAGCAGTTTATCCGTCTGGGCCGCCCACGAGCAGTACTTC,CASSLSVWAAHEQYF
TRBD2,TRBJ2-7,-,TRBV28,TGTGCCAGCAGCAAACTAGCGGTCAACTACGAGCAGTACTTC,CASSKLAVNYEQYF
-,TRBJ1-5,once,TRBV7-2,TGTGCCAGCAGCTTAGCGGGGCATCAGCCCCAGCATTTT,CASSLAGHQPQHF
TRBD1,TRBJ2-7,few,TRBV5-1,TGCGCCAGCAGCTTGCGGACAGGCTACGAGCAGTACTTC,CASSLRTGYEQYF
-,TRBJ1-5,-,TRBV10-2,TGCGCCAGCAGTGATCGGGAGACCCAGCCCCAGCATTTT,CASSDRETQPQHF
-,TRBJ2-1,-,TRBV4-2,TGTGCCAGCAGCCAAGACAGGGTCTCCTACAATGAGCAGTTCTTC,CASSQDRVSYNEQFF
TRBD2,TRBJ2-5,-,TRBV18,TGTGCCAGCTCACCCGGGAGCGGGGGAGAGACCCAGTACTTC,CASSPGSGGETQYF
TRBD1,TRBJ2-3,-,TRBV9,TGTGCCAGCTCCCGGGACAGCTACACAGATGCGCAGTATTTT,CASSRDSYTDAQYF
TRBD2,TRBJ2-3,few,TRBV23-1,TGCGCCAGCAGACCAGCGGGGGTAGGAGATACGCAGTATTTT,CASRPAGVGDTQYF
-,TRBJ1-5,-,TRBV7-9,TGTGCCAGCTCACCTGGGGGGGAAAGCAATCAGCCCCAGCATTTT,CASSPGGESNQPQHF
TRBD2,TRBJ2-7,-,TRBV28,TGTGCCAGCAGTTCAGGGACTAGCGTGGTCTACGAGCAGTACTTC,CASSSGTSVVYEQYF
TRBD1,TRBJ1-1,-,TRBV5-1,TGCGCCAGCTGGAGTCAGGGGGCTAGTACTGAAGCTTTCTTT,CASWSQGASTEAFF
-,TRBJ2-1,-,TRBV7-8,TGTGCCAGCAGCTTAAGGTGGGCGGGGACCTACAATGAGCAGTTCTTC,CASSLRWAGTYNEQFF
TRBD1,TRBJ1-2,-,TRBV18,TGTGCCAGCTCACCACTCAGGGGGTGGGATGGCTACACCTTC,CASSPLRGWDGYTF
TRBD1,TRBJ1-5,-,TRBV7-9,TGTGCCAGCAGCCCAGGGACAGCGAGCAATCAGCCCCAGCATTTT,CASSPGTASNQPQHF
TRBD1,TRBJ1-5,once,TRBV30,TGTGCTGACGACAGGGTCGGTCAGCCCCAGCATTTT,CADDRVGQPQHF
TRBD2,TRBJ2-3,-,TRBV7-3,TGTGCCAGCAGCTTACTAGGCGGGGGTCCTAGCACAGATACGCAGTATTTT,CASSLLGGGPSTDTQYF
TRBD1,TRBJ1-4,few,TRBV19,TGTGCCAGTCGGACAGGCGTCGAAAAACTGTTTTTT,CASRTGVEKLFF
TRBD1,TRBJ2-6,-,TRBV19,TGTGCCAGTAGTGCAGTGGGACAGGGTACCCCTGGGGCCAACGTCCTGACTTTC,CASSAVGQGTPGANVLTF
TRBD2,TRBJ2-5,-,TRBV28,TGTGCCGGGAAACTAGCGGGGCAAGAGACCCAGTACTTC,CAGKLAGQETQYF
TRBD1,TRBJ2-3,-,TRBV7-2,TGTGCCAGCAGCACTACCCCGGGACAGGGCGATACGCAGTATTTT,CASSTTPGQGDTQYF
TRBD1,TRBJ2-7,-,TRBV7-9,TGTTCTAGCAGACGACAGGGGGCCTACGAGCAGTACTTC,CSSRRQGAYEQYF
-,TRBJ2-7,-,TRBV6-1,TGTGCCAGCAGCGCCGGGGAAAGGTACGGGGAGCAGTACTTC,CASSAGERYGEQYF
TRBD1,TRBJ2-7,-,TRBV19,TGTGCCAGTAGTATAGTAGGGACAGGGCAAGGAGAGCAGTACTTC,CASSIVGTGQGEQYF
-,TRBJ1-4,-,TRBV19,TGTGCCAGTAGTATTGGGCGTCAACTGTTTTTT,CASSIGRQLFF
-,TRBJ2-7,-,TRBV9,TGTGCCAGCAGCCTCTCAAATAGGGGTTCCGGTGAGCAGTACTTC,CASSLSNRGSGEQYF
-,TRBJ1-4,-,TRBV7-7,TGTGCCAGCAGCGCGATACAGGGTGAAAAACTGTTTTTT,CASSAIQGEKLFF
TRBD1,TRBJ1-4,-,TRBV2,TGTGCCACCCTACGAACAGGGGCTCCGGCTGAAAAACTGTTTTTT,CATLRTGAPAEKLFF
TRBD1,TRBJ1-2,-,TRBV11-2,TGTGCCAGCAGCTCACAGGGGTTGAGTGGCTACACCTTC,CASSSQGLSGYTF
-,TRBJ1-1,-,TRBV7-2,TGTGCCAGCAGCTTAGTTGGGCTTGGCACTGAAGCTTTCTTT,CASSLVGLGTEAFF
TRBD1,TRBJ2-2,-,TRBV12-5,TGTGCTAGTGGCCCCCGGGACAGGGAAGCGTCGAACACCGGGGAGCTGTTTTTT,CASGPRDREASNTGELFF
-,TRBJ2-5,-,TRBV6-1,TGTGCCAGCAGTGTAGGTGGGGCAGGGGCAGAGACCCAGTACTTC,CASSVGGAGAETQYF
-,TRBJ2-7,-,TRBV19,TGTGCCAGTAGTATCTCAGGGGCGGTCTACGAGCAGTACTTC,CASSISGAVYEQYF
TRBD2,TRBJ2-3,-,TRBV6-5,TGTGCCAGCAGCTGGCGGGAGCTGACAGATACGCAGTATTTT,CASSWRELTDTQYF
-,TRBJ2-7,-,TRBV6-1,TGTGCCAGCAGGTCTCCGGGACACAGCTCCTACGAGCAGTACTTC,CASRSPGHSSYEQYF
-,TRBJ1-2,once,TRBV2,TGTGCCAGCAGTGTCATAGGGGCGAGCTATGGCTACACCTTC,CASSVIGASYGYTF
-,TRBJ1-1,-,TRBV18,TGTGCCAGCTCACCACCCGCGAGGGCTGAAGCTTTCTTT,CASSPPARAEAFF
-,TRBJ2-1,-,TRBV7-9,TGTGCCAGCAGCACTACAGGGTGGGAGCAGTTCTTC,CASSTTGWEQFF
-,TRBJ2-1,-,TRBV19,TGTGCCAGTAGCCCCATGGGTGGTTGGACACGCTCCTACAATGAGCAGTTCTTC,CASSPMGGWTRSYNEQFF
TRBD1,TRBJ1-2,-,TRBV18,TGTGCCAGCTCACCCGGGACAGAATATGGCTACACCTTC,CASSPGTEYGYTF
TRBD2,TRBJ2-3,-,TRBV9,TGTGCCAGCAGCCAGGGAGGGGGCACAGATACGCAGTATTTT,CASSQGGGTDTQYF